This TCR beta chain was sequenced in a study of regulatory T cells in long-lasting Graves disease. The time point: newly diagnosed GD, antithyroid drugs for less than 3 months. The TCR library used RNA extracted from PBMCs. This CDR3 spans 11 amino acids. Germline lookup yields CDR1 KGHSH and CDR2 LQKENI. V was clipped by 6 bases and J by 5 bases, with 8 bases between them. Arm-PCR of CDR3 regions with iRepertoire HTBI primers generated TCR beta libraries. TCRdb ran MiXCR on the multiplex PCR reads and lists one entry per CDR3 protein. The sample yields a few hundred thousand distinct CDR3 sequences, roughly 10% seen once. These records were also assigned to another study, of T cells in Graves' hyperthyroidism and ophthalmopathy.

This TCR was sampled from a young woman with Graves disease. The sequences come from peripheral blood mononuclear cells (PBMCs), collected at new diagnosis, from a patient treated with antithyroid drugs. V and J are TRBV18 and TRBJ2-7; D ambiguous. DNA for the CDR3: TGTGCCAGCTCCACCGGAAACGAGCAGTACGTC. This encodes CASSTGNEQYV.